Following are 28 T cell receptor beta chains from one sample sequenced in a study of T cell changes during pregnancy in multiple sclerosis. Assay: immunoSEQ multiplex PCR; the TCRdb copy retains only in-frame clones and omits some. The sample includes approximately 74,000 clones, about 85% of them seen just once. The sequenced sample was peripheral blood, obtained before pregnancy. Receptors were obtained from a female donor with multiple sclerosis, enrolled in a pregnancy study.

CDR3 sequence: CASSTGQGASGYTF. CDR3 bases: TGTGCCAGTAGTACGGGACAGGGGGCCTCTGGCTACACCTTC. This chain joins TRBV19 and TRBJ1-2; TRBD1 aligns across 12 bases. The ends lost 4 bases at V and 7 bases at J; junction bases unmatched: 4. The germline gives CDR1 LNHDA, CDR2 SQIVND (reference sequence). This CDR3 comprises 14 residues.

The CDR3 protein is CASSESCDQPQHF. DNA of the CDR3: TGCGCCAGCAGTGAGTCGTGCGATCAGCCCCAGCATTTT. The chain joins TRBV10-1 to TRBJ1-5; D call uncertain. This CDR3 contains 13 residues. The V and J ends lost 0 bases and 5 bases respectively, with 5 bases between them. Germline CDR1 and CDR2: WNHNN and SYGVQD (reference sequence).

The J gene is TRBJ2-1, the V gene TRBV27; a possible D gene is TRBD1 (5 bases). The germline gives CDR1 MNHEY, CDR2 SMNVEV (reference sequence). V lost 4 bases and J lost 5, with 18 bases in between. The CDR3 has 16 amino acids. The CDR3 bases are TGTGCCAGCAGTTCCAGGGCTAGGCCCTATGACAATGAGCAGTTCTTC. It codes for CASSSRARPYDNEQFF.

Written as DNA, the CDR3 is TGTGCCAGCAGCTTGGAGGACGGAGGAAATCAGCCCCAGCATTTT. Amino acids: CASSLEDGGNQPQHF. V usage is TRBV7-9 and J usage is TRBJ1-5; D is uncertain. CDR3 size: 15 residues. The germline V gene has CDR1 SEHNR and CDR2 FQNEAQ (reference sequence). Deletions cut 3 bases from V and 4 bases from J, with 13 bases between.

The V and J genes are TRBV11-2 and TRBJ1-2, with 9 bases fitting TRBD1. After removal of 3 bases from V and 6 bases from J, the junction contained 5 bases not matched to a gene. The CDR3 is made up of 14 amino acids. Germline CDR1 and CDR2: SGHAT and FQNNGV. This chain's CDR3 is CASSFGTGQDGYTF. CDR3 nucleotide sequence: TGTGCCAGCAGCTTTGGGACAGGGCAGGATGGCTACACCTTC.

This sequence joins TRBV5-6 and TRBJ1-1; 8 bases are shared with TRBD1. The CDR3 extends over 14 amino acids. Per germline, CDR1 SGHDT and CDR2 YYEEEE. V lost 5 bases, J lost 11 bases, and 14 bases stayed unmatched. CDR3 protein: CASSVGQGGRVAFF. In nucleotides, the CDR3 is TGTGCCAGCAGTGTCGGACAGGGAGGTAGAGTGGCTTTCTTT. The full variable domain, with the rest looked up from reference TRBV5-6 and TRBJ1-1, is DAGVTQSPTHLIKTRGQQVTLRCSPKSGHDTVSWYQQALGQGPQFIFQYYEEEERQRGNFPDRFSGHQFPNYSSELNVNALLLGDSALYLCASSVGQGGRVAFFGQGTRLTVV.

The chain couples TRBV5-1 to TRBJ1-5, with D hard to call. The CDR3 runs 14 residues. From germline, CDR1 is SGHRS and CDR2 YFSETQ. V was pared by 4 bases and J by 0 bases, with 8 bases between. The CDR3 coding sequence is TGCGCCAGCAGCACCGGGTCTAGCAATCAGCCCCAGCATTTT. It is translated as CASSTGSSNQPQHF.

The V call is TRBV4-1, the J call TRBJ2-7; TRBD2 aligns across 11 bases. J lost 4 bases, V lost 0 bases, and 8 bases had no gene match. Looked up from germline, CDR1 is MGHRA and CDR2 is YSYEKL. This CDR3 is 17 amino acids long. CDR3 protein: CASSQETLAGGYYEQYF. In DNA form, the CDR3 reads TGCGCCAGCAGCCAAGAGACCTTAGCGGGAGGGTATTACGAGCAGTACTTC.

V gene TRBV10-2 combines with J gene TRBJ2-7, with 8 bases identical to TRBD2. CDR1 and CDR2 from the germline V gene are WSHSY and SAAADI. The CDR3 runs 17 residues. V shed 3 bases, J shed 0 bases, and the junction held 10 bases outside the gene matches. The CDR3 DNA reads TGCGCCAGCAGTGAAGGGGGACTAGTCTACAGCTCCTACGAGCAGTACTTC. Amino acids: CASSEGGLVYSSYEQYF.

This chain joins TRBV6-1 and TRBJ2-3; perhaps TRBD1 as D (5 bases). The germline V gene encodes CDR1 MNHNS and CDR2 SASEGT. Trimming shortened V by 3 bases and J by 5 bases, and 12 bases separated the two germline ends. This CDR3 is 14 amino acids long. CDR3 sequence: CASSESGQGDTQYF. The CDR3 region has the DNA TGTGCCAGCAGTGAGTCCGGGCAGGGAGATACGCAGTATTTT.

The chain uses TRBV5-1 and TRBJ2-2; no clear D. Germline CDR1 and CDR2: SGHRS and YFSETQ. This CDR3 comprises 12 residues. V lost 5 bases, J lost 6 bases, and 8 bases lay in between. Written as DNA, the CDR3 is TGCGCCAGCAGACAGACGGCCGGGGAGCTGTTTTTT. Translating gives CASRQTAGELFF.

The chain couples TRBV10-3 to TRBJ2-3, with D tentatively TRBD2 (6 bases). CDR3 length: 18 amino acids. CDR1 and CDR2 (germline): ENHRY, SYGVKD. Trimming removed 0 bases from V and 6 bases from J, with 22 bases in between. CDR3 region: CAISESPLQGTPKDTQYF. The CDR3 nucleotides are TGTGCCATCAGTGAGTCACCTCTACAAGGGACTCCCAAGGATACGCAGTATTTT.

The CDR3, as DNA: TGTGCCATCAGTGACCCAGGGAATCAGCCCCAGCATTTT. Protein: CAISDPGNQPQHF. The chain employs TRBV10-3 and TRBJ1-5, with a possible D match to TRBD1 (5 bases). V was cut by 3 bases and J by 4 bases, with 7 bases left in between. Per germline, CDR1 ENHRY and CDR2 SYGVKD. The CDR3 is 13 residues long.

This chain's CDR3 is CASTEDRVAEAFF. The CDR3 DNA reads as TGTGCCAGCACCGAAGACAGGGTGGCTGAAGCTTTCTTT. The chain is built from TRBV7-9 and TRBJ1-1; TRBD1 aligns across 7 bases. From germline, CDR1 is SEHNR and CDR2 FQNEAQ (reference sequence). V was pared by 7 bases and J by 6 bases, with 8 bases of the junction left unmatched. The CDR3 consists of 13 residues.

The J gene is TRBJ2-5, the V gene TRBV11-1; 7 bases are a match to TRBD2. Per germline, CDR1 SGHAT and CDR2 FQDESV (reference sequence). V was clipped by 3 bases and J by 1 base; unmatched bases: 2. The CDR3 sequence is 14 residues long. The CDR3, as DNA: TGTGCCAGCAGCTTCCCTAGCGGCCAAGAGACCCAGTACTTC. Translation: CASSFPSGQETQYF.

The chain carries TRBV5-6 and TRBJ2-5; D is uncertain. The V end was cut by 3 bases, the J end by 7 bases, with 7 bases between. Germline values: CDR1 SGHDT, CDR2 YYEEEE. The CDR3 totals 11 residues. This CDR3 reads CASSSTRTQYF. DNA of the CDR3: TGTGCCAGCAGCTCCACAAGGACCCAGTACTTC.

This chain uses TRBV27 with TRBJ2-7; TRBD1 matches 11 bases. The length of the CDR3 is 16 residues. Trimming took 7 bases from V and 2 from J; bases not matched to a gene: 10. Germline-derived CDR1 and CDR2 are MNHEY and SMNVEV (reference sequence). CDR3: CASIRRPGQGAYEQYF. The CDR3 DNA reads TGTGCCAGCATTCGACGACCGGGACAGGGGGCCTACGAGCAGTACTTC.

The CDR3 bases are TGTGCCAGCAGCTGGGCTAGCGGGGGAACCGCCTTCGGGGAGCTGTTTTTT. Encoded protein: CASSWASGGTAFGELFF. The J gene is TRBJ2-2, the V gene TRBV5-6; TRBD2 aligns across 10 bases. Germline V gene lookup returns CDR1 SGHDT and CDR2 YYEEEE. The V gene end was trimmed by 3 bases and the J gene end by 7 bases; junction bases not matched to a gene: 12. The CDR3 is made up of 17 amino acids.

The V call is TRBV10-2, the J call TRBJ2-3, with unresolved D. CDR3 length: 14 amino acids. V was clipped by 6 bases and J by 8 bases, with 18 bases between them. CDR1 and CDR2 (germline): WSHSY, SAAADI. The CDR3 spells CASRAESSLGTQYF. CDR3 sequence (DNA): TGCGCCAGCAGGGCGGAAAGCAGCTTGGGTACGCAGTATTTT.

The CDR3 is CASSSSGGSTDTQYF. For the CDR3, the DNA is TGTGCCAGCAGCTCTAGCGGGGGCAGCACAGATACGCAGTATTTT. This rearrangement joins TRBV5-6 to TRBJ2-3; 10 nucleotides match TRBD2. Germline lookup yields CDR1 SGHDT and CDR2 YYEEEE. V trimming: 3 bases; J trimming: 0 bases; junction bases outside the gene matches: 1. The CDR3 covers 15 residues. The whole variable domain, remainder taken from reference TRBV5-6 and TRBJ2-3, is DAGVTQSPTHLIKTRGQQVTLRCSPKSGHDTVSWYQQALGQGPQFIFQYYEEEERQRGNFPDRFSGHQFPNYSSELNVNALLLGDSALYLCASSSSGGSTDTQYFGPGTRLTVL.

This rearrangement joins TRBV19 to TRBJ1-1; D uncertain. With 3 bases removed from V and 4 bases from J, the gap between germline ends came to 12 bases. The CDR3 spans 14 residues. Germline V CDR1 and CDR2: LNHDA, SQIVND (reference sequence). CDR3 DNA: TGTGCCAGTAGTATGGTCCCTGGAGGCACTGAAGCTTTCTTT. As protein: CASSMVPGGTEAFF.

The chain combines TRBV4-3 with TRBJ2-7, with 8 bases matching TRBD1. Germline CDR1 and CDR2: LGHNA and YSLEER. The CDR3 has 14 residues. J gave up 4 bases and V 4 bases, and 6 bases lay outside the gene matches. CDR3 nucleotide sequence: TGCGCCAGCAGCCTAGGACAGGGCCCATACGAGCAGTACTTC. Residues: CASSLGQGPYEQYF.

The V and J genes are TRBV10-1 and TRBJ2-7, with TRBD1 as a possible D gene (5 bases). Germline V CDR1 and CDR2: WNHNN, SYGVQD (reference sequence). The CDR3 is 14 amino acids. Trimming took 9 bases from V and 2 from J, leaving 17 bases between them. The CDR3 nucleotides read TGCGCCAGTTCGAGGCCTGGGGCCACCTACGAGCAGTACTTC. Encoded protein: CASSRPGATYEQYF.

This clone was recorded only once. The genes are TRBV5-1 and TRBJ2-5; no firm D call. Germline V gives CDR1 SGHRS, CDR2 YFSETQ. Trimming removed 0 bases at V and 4 bases at J, with 7 bases between. The CDR3 runs 13 residues. The CDR3 sequence: CASSLVRSETQYF. DNA for the CDR3: TGCGCCAGCAGCTTGGTCAGGTCAGAGACCCAGTACTTC.

The chain employs TRBV2 and TRBJ1-5, with unresolved D. CDR1 SNHLY and CDR2 FYNNEI come from the germline V gene. The CDR3 has 14 residues. The V gene lost 4 bases and the J gene lost 5 bases, with 12 bases spanning the gap. The CDR3: CASSARPSDQPQHF. The CDR3 DNA reads TGTGCCAGCAGTGCCAGACCCAGCGATCAGCCCCAGCATTTT. The variable domain in full, with the rest retrieved from reference TRBV2 and TRBJ1-5, is EPEVTQTPSHQVTQMGQEVILRCVPISNHLYFYWYRQILGQKVEFLVSFYNNEISEKSEIFDDQFSVERPDGSNFTLKIRSTKLEDSAMYFCASSARPSDQPQHFGDGTRLSIL.

The chain uses TRBV25-1 and TRBJ2-7; 8 nucleotides match TRBD1. V shed 0 bases and J 5 bases; nucleotides not matched to a gene: 6. Germline V gene sequence: CDR1 MGHDK, CDR2 SYGVNS. The CDR3 loop spans 15 amino acids. The CDR3 DNA follows: TGTGCCAGCAGTGAATACCTGGACAGGGTCCACGAGCAGTACTTC. Translating gives CASSEYLDRVHEQYF.

This chain uses TRBV7-2 with TRBJ1-1, with a weak D call TRBD1 (5 bases). V was shortened by 1 base and J by 0 bases, with 9 bases between the two germline ends. Germline CDR1 and CDR2: SGHTA and FQGNSA. CDR3 size: 15 residues. The CDR3: CASSLGNRMNTEAFF. DNA for the CDR3: TGTGCCAGCAGCTTAGGGAACAGGATGAACACTGAAGCTTTCTTT.

With regard to this clone: A junction end diverges from the germline sequence, so it may reflect a read error. The chain carries TRBV18 and TRBJ1-2, with D perhaps matching TRBD1 (5 bases). Germline-derived CDR1 and CDR2 are KGHSH and LQKENI. The CDR3 loop spans 14 amino acids. CDR3 sequence reads: CASSPPWGTLDTNF. The CDR3 DNA sequence: TGTGCCAGCTCACCACCGTGGGGCACCCTCGATACTAACTTC. Supplemented by reference TRBV18 and TRBJ1-2, the full variable domain reads NAGVMQNPRHLVRRRGQEARLRCSPMKGHSHVYWYRQLPEEGLKFMVYLQKENIIDESGMPKERFSAEFPKEGPSILRIQQVVRGDSAAYFCASSPPWGTLDTNFGSGTRLTVV.